Listed below are T cell receptor beta chains from one sample, sequenced in a study of T cell responses to AZD1222 COVID-19 vaccine. TCRdb's copy holds only in-frame clones and misses some; the assay was immunoSEQ multiplex PCR. The sample includes 100,000 to 150,000 clones, approximately 87% of them seen just once. The sequencing used peripheral blood, collected on day 0 of AZD1222 vaccination. The receptors were gathered from an adult in good health. Both conserved end residues are part of each CDR3. The D gene is left open where the match is weak. The size field is filled for only some rows; it gives once, few, many or a size class.

V gene,D gene,clone size,J gene,CDR3 protein,CDR3 DNA
TRBV15,NA,NA,TRBJ1-4,CATSRGSTEKLFF,TGTGCCACCAGCAGAGGCTCCACTGAAAAACTGTTTTTT
TRBV4-2,NA,NA,TRBJ1-3,CASSQVGRAKGRSLPGNTIYF,TGTGCCAGCAGCCAAGTAGGAAGGGCTAAGGGACGGTCCTTACCTGGAAACACCATATATTTT
TRBV5-1,NA,NA,TRBJ2-1,CASASAGINEQFF,TGCGCCAGCGCTTCCGCAGGGATAAATGAGCAGTTCTTC
TRBV6-4,TRBD2,NA,TRBJ2-3,CASSDPLGPGTSGRATTDTQYF,TGTGCCAGCAGTGACCCACTCGGACCCGGGACTAGCGGGAGGGCCACCACAGATACGCAGTATTTT
TRBV28,NA,few,TRBJ2-7,CASSLNSPYEQYF,TGTGCCAGCAGTTTAAACAGTCCCTACGAGCAGTACTTC
TRBV9,TRBD1,NA,TRBJ1-4,CASSVGLGQGVEKLFF,TGTGCCAGCAGCGTAGGTCTGGGACAGGGGGTGGAAAAACTGTTTTTT
TRBV5-1,NA,NA,TRBJ1-1,CASSAGRFSTEAFF,TGCGCCAGCAGTGCAGGGAGGTTTTCGACTGAAGCTTTCTTT
TRBV21-1,NA,NA,TRBJ1-5,CASSKNPGLMTPQHF,TGTGCCAGCAGCAAAAACCCAGGACTTATGACTCCCCAGCATTTT
TRBV9,TRBD2,NA,TRBJ2-7,CASSVSSGTTYEQYF,TGTGCCAGCAGCGTATCTAGCGGAACCACCTACGAGCAGTACTTC
TRBV11-2,TRBD1,NA,TRBJ1-1,CASSLGQGNTEAFF,TGTGCCAGCAGCTTGGGACAGGGGAACACTGAAGCTTTCTTT
TRBV27,NA,NA,TRBJ2-3,CASSLYRGTDTQYF,TGTGCCAGCAGTTTGTACAGGGGCACAGATACGCAGTATTTT
TRBV7-9,NA,once,TRBJ1-6,CASSLDPSPLHF,TGTGCCAGCAGCTTAGATCCTTCACCCCTCCACTTT
TRBV2,TRBD2,NA,TRBJ2-3,CASSGRLAIADTQYF,TGTGCCAGCAGTGGTCGACTAGCGATCGCAGATACGCAGTATTTT
TRBV28,TRBD2,NA,TRBJ2-2,CASSLTSGGIANTGELFF,TGTGCCAGCAGTTTGACTAGCGGAGGTATCGCGAACACCGGGGAGCTGTTTTTT
TRBV7-2,TRBD2,NA,TRBJ2-3,CASSFAGGTDTQYF,TGTGCCAGCAGCTTTGCGGGAGGGACAGATACGCAGTATTTT
TRBV7-2,NA,NA,TRBJ2-2,CASSLAHTGELFF,TGTGCCAGCAGCTTAGCCCACACCGGGGAGCTGTTTTTT
TRBV19,NA,NA,TRBJ1-2,CASSISAPSITGYTF,TGTGCCAGTAGTATCTCTGCCCCTTCTATTACTGGCTACACCTTC
TRBV4-1,TRBD1,NA,TRBJ1-3,CASSHFAGGPASSSGNTIYF,TGCGCCAGCAGCCACTTTGCAGGGGGACCCGCTTCAAGCTCTGGAAACACCATATATTTT
TRBV9,TRBD1,NA,TRBJ1-2,CASSVRWDRLYGYTF,TGTGCCAGCAGCGTCCGCTGGGACAGGCTGTATGGCTACACCTTC
TRBV4-1,NA,once,TRBJ2-4,CASSQMVLGGPQNIQYF,TGCGCCAGCAGCCAAATGGTTTTGGGGGGGCCCCAAAACATTCAGTACTTC
TRBV24-1,TRBD1,NA,TRBJ2-3,CATPSLVGTGRPGTDTQYF,TGTGCCACCCCCTCCCTGGTCGGGACAGGGCGGCCAGGCACAGATACGCAGTATTTT
TRBV5-4,TRBD2,NA,TRBJ2-1,CASSSETSGNEQFF,TGTGCCAGCAGCTCCGAGACTAGCGGAAATGAGCAGTTCTTC
TRBV15,NA,NA,TRBJ1-5,CATSRGRRGFYQPQHF,TGTGCCACCAGCAGGGGTAGACGGGGATTTTATCAGCCCCAGCATTTT
TRBV19,NA,NA,TRBJ1-5,CASSFRDSNQPQHF,TGTGCCAGTAGTTTCCGGGACAGCAATCAGCCCCAGCATTTT
TRBV27,NA,NA,TRBJ2-1,CASSLYGGDSYNEQFF,TGTGCCAGCAGTTTATATGGCGGGGACTCCTACAATGAGCAGTTCTTC